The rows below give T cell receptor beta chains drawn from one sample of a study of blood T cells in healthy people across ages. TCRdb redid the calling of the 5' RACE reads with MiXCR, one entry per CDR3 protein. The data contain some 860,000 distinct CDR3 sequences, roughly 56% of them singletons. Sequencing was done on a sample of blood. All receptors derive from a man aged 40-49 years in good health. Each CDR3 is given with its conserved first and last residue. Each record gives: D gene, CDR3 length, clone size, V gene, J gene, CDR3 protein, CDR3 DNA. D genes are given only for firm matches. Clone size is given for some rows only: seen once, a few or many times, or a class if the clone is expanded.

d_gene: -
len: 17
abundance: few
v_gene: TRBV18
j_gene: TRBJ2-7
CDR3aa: CASSYGQRESRTYEQYF
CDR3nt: TGTGCCAGCTCCTACGGACAGAGAGAGTCGCGAACCTACGAGCAGTACTTC

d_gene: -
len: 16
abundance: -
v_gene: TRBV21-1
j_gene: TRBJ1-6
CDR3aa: CASRALGPTGHSPLHF
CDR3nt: TGTGCCAGCAGAGCTTTGGGACCGACAGGGCACTCACCCCTCCACTTT

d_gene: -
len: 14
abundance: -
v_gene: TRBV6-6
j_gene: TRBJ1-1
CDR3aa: CASSSTDMNTEAFF
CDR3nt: TGTGCCAGCAGTTCGACGGACATGAACACTGAAGCTTTCTTT

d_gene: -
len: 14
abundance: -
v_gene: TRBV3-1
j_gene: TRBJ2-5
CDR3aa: CASSTAQEQETQYF
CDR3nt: TGTGCCAGCAGCACTGCACAGGAGCAAGAGACCCAGTACTTC

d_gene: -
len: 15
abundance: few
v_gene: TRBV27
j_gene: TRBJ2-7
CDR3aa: CASSSGTESSYEQYF
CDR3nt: TGTGCCAGCAGTTCCGGGACCGAAAGCTCCTACGAGCAGTACTTC

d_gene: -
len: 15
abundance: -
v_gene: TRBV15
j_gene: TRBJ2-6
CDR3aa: CATSRLTSGANVLTF
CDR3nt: TGTGCCACCAGCAGACTAACCTCTGGGGCCAACGTCCTGACTTTC

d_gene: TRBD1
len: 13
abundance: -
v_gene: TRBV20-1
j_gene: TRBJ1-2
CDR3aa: CSADRGRDYGYTF
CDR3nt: TGCAGTGCTGACAGGGGGCGCGACTATGGCTACACCTTC

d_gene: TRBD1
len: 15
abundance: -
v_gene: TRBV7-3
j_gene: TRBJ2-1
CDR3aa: CASSVAGQANNEQFF
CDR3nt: TGTGCCAGCAGCGTCGCGGGACAGGCTAACAATGAGCAGTTCTTC

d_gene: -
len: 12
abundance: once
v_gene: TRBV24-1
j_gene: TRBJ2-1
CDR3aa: CATSAPYNEQFF
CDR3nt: TGTGCCACCAGTGCCCCTTACAATGAGCAGTTCTTC

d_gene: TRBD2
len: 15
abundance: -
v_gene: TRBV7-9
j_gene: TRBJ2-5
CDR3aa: CASSLGGLAGHEQYF
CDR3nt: TGTGCCAGCAGCTTAGGCGGACTAGCGGGGCATGAGCAGTACTTC

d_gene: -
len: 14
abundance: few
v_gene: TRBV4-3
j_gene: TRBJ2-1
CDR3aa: CASSQGVVLGPKFF
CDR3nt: TGCGCCAGCAGCCAGGGGGTGGTTTTGGGCCCTAAGTTCTTC

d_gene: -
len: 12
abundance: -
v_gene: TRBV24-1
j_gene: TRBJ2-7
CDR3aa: CATSDPDYGQYF
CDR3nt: TGTGCCACCAGTGATCCTGATTACGGGCAGTACTTC

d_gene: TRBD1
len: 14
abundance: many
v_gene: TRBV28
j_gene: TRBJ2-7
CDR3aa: CASSRWGTVYEQYF
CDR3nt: TGTGCCAGCAGCCGATGGGGGACAGTTTACGAGCAGTACTTC

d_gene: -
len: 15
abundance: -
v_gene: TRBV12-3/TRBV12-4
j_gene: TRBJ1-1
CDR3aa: CASSLGAGGNTEAFF
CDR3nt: TGTGCCAGCAGTTTAGGGGCGGGGGGGAACACTGAAGCTTTCTTT

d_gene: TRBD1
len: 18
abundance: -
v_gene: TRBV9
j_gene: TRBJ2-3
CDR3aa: CASSVATWGTGARDTQYF
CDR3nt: TGTGCCAGCAGCGTAGCTACTTGGGGGACAGGGGCAAGGGATACGCAGTATTTT

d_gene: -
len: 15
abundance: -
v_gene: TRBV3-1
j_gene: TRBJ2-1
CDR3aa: CASSQMVSGNNEQFF
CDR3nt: TGTGCCAGCAGCCAAATGGTTAGCGGAAACAATGAGCAGTTCTTC

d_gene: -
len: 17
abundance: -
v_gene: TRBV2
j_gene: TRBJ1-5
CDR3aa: CASSELQGYLGNQPQHF
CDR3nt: TGTGCCAGCAGTGAACTCCAGGGGTATTTGGGCAATCAGCCCCAGCATTTT

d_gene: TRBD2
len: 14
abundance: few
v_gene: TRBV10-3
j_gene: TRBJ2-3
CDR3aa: CAIKGLAITDTQYF
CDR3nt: TGTGCCATCAAGGGACTAGCGATCACAGATACGCAGTATTTT

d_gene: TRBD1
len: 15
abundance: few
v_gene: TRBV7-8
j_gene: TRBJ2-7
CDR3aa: CASSLEQGVSYEQYF
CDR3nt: TGTGCCAGCAGCTTAGAACAGGGGGTCTCCTACGAGCAGTACTTC

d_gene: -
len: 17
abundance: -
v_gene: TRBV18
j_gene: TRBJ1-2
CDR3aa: CASSPRASFSLGYGYTF
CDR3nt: TGTGCCAGCTCACCACGAGCCTCTTTCTCATTAGGCTATGGCTACACCTTC

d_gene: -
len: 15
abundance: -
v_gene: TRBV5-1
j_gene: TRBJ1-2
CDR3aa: CASSLLAPEYDGYTF
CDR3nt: TGCGCCAGCAGCTTGTTGGCTCCGGAATATGATGGCTACACCTTC

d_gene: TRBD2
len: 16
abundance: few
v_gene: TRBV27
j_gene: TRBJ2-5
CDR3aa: CASSFSGAIYQETQYF
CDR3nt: TGTGCCAGCAGCTTCAGCGGGGCCATATACCAAGAGACCCAGTACTTC

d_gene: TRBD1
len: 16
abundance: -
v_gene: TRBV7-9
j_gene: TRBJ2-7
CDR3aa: CASSPFIPGQSYEQYF
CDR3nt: TGTGCCAGCAGCCCCTTCATTCCGGGACAGAGCTACGAGCAGTACTTC

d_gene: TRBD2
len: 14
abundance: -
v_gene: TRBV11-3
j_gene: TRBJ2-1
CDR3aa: CASSTRLASYEQFF
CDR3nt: TGTGCCAGCAGCACCCGACTAGCGTCTTATGAGCAGTTCTTC

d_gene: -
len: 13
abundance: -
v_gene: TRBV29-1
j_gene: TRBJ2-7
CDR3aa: CSVRGAQAYEQYF
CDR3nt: TGCAGCGTACGGGGGGCGCAAGCCTACGAGCAGTACTTC

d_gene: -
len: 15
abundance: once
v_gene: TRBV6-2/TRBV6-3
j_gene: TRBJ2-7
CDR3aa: CASSYGTHISYEQYF
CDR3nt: TGTGCCAGCAGTTACGGGACACACATCTCCTACGAGCAGTACTTC

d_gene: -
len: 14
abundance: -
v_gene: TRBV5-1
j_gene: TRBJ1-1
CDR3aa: CASSSDGLWAEAFF
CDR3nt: TGCGCCAGCAGCTCGGACGGCCTCTGGGCTGAAGCTTTCTTT

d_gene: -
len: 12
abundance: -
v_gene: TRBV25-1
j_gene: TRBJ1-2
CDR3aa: CASSSGVDGYTF
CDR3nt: TGTGCCAGCAGTTCAGGGGTGGATGGCTACACCTTC

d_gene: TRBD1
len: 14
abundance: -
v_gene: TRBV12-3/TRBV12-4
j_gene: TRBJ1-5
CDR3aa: CASSSTGGYQPQHF
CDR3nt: TGTGCCAGCAGCTCGACAGGGGGTTATCAGCCCCAGCATTTT

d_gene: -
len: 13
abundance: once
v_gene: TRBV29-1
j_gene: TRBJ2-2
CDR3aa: CSVEGTTTGELFF
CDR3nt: TGCAGCGTTGAGGGGACAACCACCGGGGAGCTGTTTTTT

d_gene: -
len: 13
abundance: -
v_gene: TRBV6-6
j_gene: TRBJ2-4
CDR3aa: CASSRQSLAIQYF
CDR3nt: TGTGCCAGCAGCCGACAGAGTTTGGCCATTCAGTACTTC

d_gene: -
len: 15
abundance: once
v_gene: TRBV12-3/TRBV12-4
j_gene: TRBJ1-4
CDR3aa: CASSLGGPVNEKLFF
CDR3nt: TGTGCCAGCAGTTTAGGGGGCCCGGTTAATGAAAAGCTGTTTTTT

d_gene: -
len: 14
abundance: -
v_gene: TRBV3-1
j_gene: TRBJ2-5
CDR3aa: CASSQDSDSGTQYF
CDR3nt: TGTGCCAGCAGCCAAGATTCCGACTCAGGGACCCAGTACTTC

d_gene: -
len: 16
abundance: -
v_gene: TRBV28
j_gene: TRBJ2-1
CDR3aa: CASQTRDSLTYNEQFF
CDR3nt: TGTGCCAGCCAGACCCGGGACTCCCTCACCTACAATGAGCAGTTCTTC

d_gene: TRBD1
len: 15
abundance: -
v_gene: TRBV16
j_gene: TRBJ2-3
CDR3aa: CASSPSRDRVYTQYF
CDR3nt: TGTGCCAGCAGCCCGTCCCGGGACAGGGTATATACGCAGTATTTT

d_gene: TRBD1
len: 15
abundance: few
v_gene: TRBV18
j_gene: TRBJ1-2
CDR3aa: CASSPPGQGNYGYTF
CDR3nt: TGTGCCAGCTCACCGCCGGGACAGGGAAACTATGGCTACACCTTC

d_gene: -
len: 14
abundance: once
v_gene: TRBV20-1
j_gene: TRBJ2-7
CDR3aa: CSAREARGSYEQYF
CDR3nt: TGCAGTGCTAGAGAGGCAAGGGGGTCCTACGAGCAGTACTTC

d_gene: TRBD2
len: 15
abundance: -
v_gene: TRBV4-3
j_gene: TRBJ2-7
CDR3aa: CASSQDMGTTYEQYF
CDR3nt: TGCGCCAGCAGCCAAGATATGGGGACTACCTACGAGCAGTACTTC

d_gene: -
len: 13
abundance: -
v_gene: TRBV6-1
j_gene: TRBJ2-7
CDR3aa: CASSSRSLDEQYF
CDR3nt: TGTGCCAGCAGTAGCCGGAGCTTGGACGAGCAGTACTTC

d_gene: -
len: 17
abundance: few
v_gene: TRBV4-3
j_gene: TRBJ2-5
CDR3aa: CASSQVSGRGPGETQYF
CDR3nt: TGCGCCAGCAGCCAAGTTTCGGGCAGGGGTCCGGGGGAGACCCAGTACTTC

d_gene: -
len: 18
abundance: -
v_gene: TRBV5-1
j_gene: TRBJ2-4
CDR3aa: CASSLEMRRNIAKNIQYF
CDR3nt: TGCGCCAGCAGCTTGGAAATGAGGCGGAACATAGCCAAAAACATTCAGTACTTC

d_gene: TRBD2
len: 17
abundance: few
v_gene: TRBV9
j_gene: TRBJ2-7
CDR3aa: CASSAHPLAGGQDEQYF
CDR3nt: TGTGCCAGCAGCGCTCATCCCTTAGCGGGAGGGCAGGACGAGCAGTACTTC